This TCR beta chain was observed in a study of identical twins. The CDR3 spans 13 residues. The germline V gene has CDR1 SGHTA and CDR2 FQGTGA. V was cut by 1 base and J by 6 bases, with 6 bases left in between. Concerning this clonotype: As yet, its antigen is unknown.

General study results and limits: Abundant beta clonotypes from cord blood bore fewer insertions; memory repertoires lacked this pattern. Modeled out-of-frame TCR alpha sharing in monozygotic twins fell below observed levels.

Unique molecular identifiers were present on the cDNA, and a universal primer site came from template switching. TCRdb recomputed calls from the 5' RACE reads with MiXCR, one row per CDR3 protein. The sample has 130,000 to 150,000 distinct CDR3 sequences; roughly 3.5% are singletons. The genes are TRBV7-3 and TRBJ2-2, with unresolved D. The clonotype originates from a man aged 18 to 29 in good health. Source material: memory T cells sorted from blood. The CDR3 loop is CASSLMPAGELFF. DNA for the CDR3: TGTGCCAGCAGCTTAATGCCGGCCGGGGAGCTGTTTTTT.